The clone carrying this T cell receptor beta chain was seen a few times. Its antigen is as yet unknown. The data belong to a study of CD4+ T cells in melanoma. Germline loops: CDR1 GTSNPN, CDR2 SVGIG (reference sequence). The CDR3 loop spans 12 amino acids. Trimming took off 1 base at V and 4 bases at J, with 5 bases between the two ends. Study findings and constraints: Reportedly, melanoma neoantigen-specific CD4+ T cells showed varied differentiation states.

Sequenced by immunoSEQ multiplex PCR; TCRdb stores in-frame clones only, minus some. The sample shows about 22,000 clones, roughly 87% of them seen only once. This chain connects TRBV30 to TRBJ1-3; no reliable D call. Sequencing was carried out using cells from a culture (not recorded whether cultured in vitro). The receptor was derived from a human donor with melanoma. DNA for the CDR3: TGTGCCTGGAGTGATTCAGGAAACACCATATATTTT. Translated: CAWSDSGNTIYF.